Given below is one T cell receptor (beta chain) in context. TCRdb's copy holds only in-frame clones and misses some; the assay was immunoSEQ multiplex PCR. Of just over 350,000 clones listed, around 83% are singletons. These data originate in a study of Ad26.COV2.S vaccination and SARS-CoV-2 variants. On the study more broadly: The trial was COV1001 and the donor's arm was Ad26.COV2.S.

From germline, CDR1 is MDHEN and CDR2 SYDVKM. The trim removed 5 bases at V and 2 bases at J, leaving 9 bases unmatched. The CDR3 is made up of 16 amino acids. This sample's treatment: 19 received Ad26.COV2.S at low or high dose, single or two shots; about 5 received placebo; per-sample allocation not given. The samples date from day 63 after the first vaccine or placebo injection. At a Boston site, the person donating was an adult of 18-55 years. Specimen: peripheral blood, collected in a trial of Ad26.COV2.S vaccine versus placebo. This clonotype originated in a person between 18 and 59 years old who received the Ad26.COV2.S COVID-19 vaccine or a placebo. The genes are TRBV28 and TRBJ2-3; 8 bases agree with TRBD1. CDR3: CASSTRRGPSTDTQYF. The CDR3 DNA is TGTGCCAGCAGTACGCGCAGGGGGCCCTCCACAGATACGCAGTATTTT.